One and the same sample provided the 25 T cell receptor beta chains below, sequenced in a study of monozygotic twins with inflammatory bowel disease. After re-calling the 5' RACE reads, TCRdb lists one entry per CDR3 protein, DNA absent. Here the sample table reports fewer than 400,000 distinct CDR3 sequences. Sequenced input: blood. Receptors were obtained from a human donor with ulcerative colitis or Crohn's disease, or a healthy co-twin of an affected twin (not recorded which).

The chain links TRBV9 to TRBJ1-1; TCRdb proposes TRBD1, but this gene call is untestable without DNA. Germline V gene data show CDR1 as SGDLS and CDR2 as YYNGEE. This CDR3 has 14 amino acids. The CDR3 loop is CASSETGEGTEAFF.

V is TRBV30 and J is TRBJ2-6; TCRdb outputs TRBD1, but without DNA this stays unchecked. CDR3 size: 15 residues. Germline CDR1 GTSNPN, CDR2 SVGIG (reference sequence). CDR3 residues: CAWSWGGSGANVLTF.

The V gene is TRBV14, the J gene TRBJ2-3; the D call of TRBD2 rests on TCRdb alone, since no DNA is present to check it. Germline CDR1 and CDR2: SGHDN and FVKESK. CDR3 length equals 15 residues. CDR3 protein: CASSEAQGRSDTQYF.

The chain recombines TRBV7-2 with TRBJ2-7; absent DNA, TCRdb's TRBD2 call cannot be checked. Germline V CDR1 and CDR2: SGHTA, FQGNSA. The CDR3 is made up of 15 amino acids. This CDR3 reads CASSPTSGISYEQYF.

The chain is built from TRBV20-1 and TRBJ1-1; TCRdb names TRBD1, which stays unverified in the absence of DNA. Germline CDR1 and CDR2: DFQATT and SNEGSKA (reference sequence). The CDR3 is made up of 14 amino acids. CDR3 sequence: CSEDRGLGNTEAFF.

J is TRBJ1-2 and V is TRBV4-3. Germline CDR1 reads LGHNA; CDR2 reads YSLEER. This CDR3 spans 15 amino acids. The chain's CDR3 is CASSQDEAGDHGYTF.

The chain employs TRBV5-1 and TRBJ1-4. The CDR3 has 15 amino acids. In germline, CDR1 is SGHRS, CDR2 YFSETQ. The CDR3 sequence: CASSQNIATNEKLFF.

The CDR3 loop is CASIRGYRQGWNTIYF. The chain combines TRBV28 with TRBJ1-3; TCRdb proposes TRBD1, but this gene call is untestable without DNA. The germline V gene has CDR1 MDHEN and CDR2 SYDVKM. This CDR3 contains 16 residues.

The rearrangement uses TRBV12-3 or TRBV12-4 and TRBJ1-1; TCRdb lists TRBD1, though no DNA is available to test this call. This CDR3 comprises 19 residues. The chain's CDR3 is CASSLLFRDRDGRNTEAFF.

The chain employs TRBV5-4 and TRBJ2-7; the D call of TRBD1 rests on TCRdb alone, since no DNA is present to check it. The CDR3 runs to 13 residues. From germline, CDR1 is SGHNT and CDR2 YYREEE (reference sequence). CDR3: CASSSGQFYEQYF.

The rearrangement links TRBV7-2 to TRBJ2-3; TCRdb's assignment of TRBD2 cannot be checked, as there is no DNA. The CDR3 contains 18 residues. Germline CDR1 and CDR2: SGHTA and FQGNSA. This chain's CDR3 is CASSSAQSSGGAGDTQYF.

The chain links TRBV7-9 to TRBJ2-7; no DNA is available, so the TRBD1 call from TCRdb remains unchecked. Germline V gene sequence: CDR1 SEHNR, CDR2 FQNEAQ (reference sequence). The CDR3 loop spans 15 amino acids. The CDR3: CASSSQGTRTYEQYF.

The rearrangement uses TRBV20-1 and TRBJ2-2. Germline V gives CDR1 DFQATT, CDR2 SNEGSKA (reference sequence). There are 12 residues in the CDR3. The CDR3 sequence is CSVPENTGELFF.

This rearrangement joins TRBV6-1 to TRBJ2-2; as DNA is missing, the TRBD2 call by TCRdb cannot be tested. The CDR3 length is 15 residues. Germline V gene lookup returns CDR1 MNHNS and CDR2 SASEGT. The CDR3 loop is CASEGLAGETGELFF.

This CDR3 is CASSRPNYEQYF. This chain links TRBV12-3 or TRBV12-4 with TRBJ2-7. This CDR3 is 12 amino acids long.

V is TRBV2 and J is TRBJ2-5; TCRdb outputs TRBD1, but without DNA this stays unchecked. CDR3 length equals 13 residues. From germline, CDR1 is SNHLY and CDR2 FYNNEI. The CDR3 protein is CASNGQGYETQYF.

V gene TRBV7-2 combines with J gene TRBJ2-2. The CDR3 loop spans 12 amino acids. From germline, CDR1 is SGHTA and CDR2 FQGNSA. Here the CDR3 reads CASREDTGELFF.

V is TRBV18 and J is TRBJ1-1; the D call of TRBD1 rests on TCRdb alone, since no DNA is present to check it. Germline loops: CDR1 KGHSH, CDR2 LQKENI. This CDR3 is built from 16 residues. CDR3 loop: CASSPRTRGRNTEAFF.

The chain joins TRBV12-3 or TRBV12-4 to TRBJ2-7; TCRdb's D call, TRBD1, is unchecked because there is no DNA. This CDR3 spans 14 amino acids. The CDR3 loop is CASTPGQGTYEQYF.

The chain links TRBV7-8 to TRBJ2-7; TCRdb's D call, TRBD1, is unchecked because there is no DNA. The CDR3 contains 14 residues. Germline values: CDR1 SGHVS, CDR2 FQNEAQ. CDR3 loop: CASSLGQGWYEQYF.

V gene TRBV12-3 or TRBV12-4 combines with J gene TRBJ1-5; the D call of TRBD1 rests on TCRdb alone, since no DNA is present to check it. The CDR3 extends over 14 amino acids. The CDR3 spells CASSLFGGDQPQHF.

The rearrangement links TRBV7-2 to TRBJ2-1; the D call from TCRdb, TRBD1, cannot be confirmed without DNA. Germline V gene lookup returns CDR1 SGHTA and CDR2 FQGNSA. The CDR3 is 13 amino acids. The CDR3: CASSLHSPAYQFF.

The gene calls are TRBV7-6 and TRBJ2-2. CDR3 size: 12 residues. Germline V gene lookup returns CDR1 SGHVS and CDR2 FNYEAQ. CDR3 region: CASGLGTGELFF.

CDR3 loop: CAISESQPGGMSYEQYF. The chain carries TRBV10-3 and TRBJ2-7; the D call of TRBD2 rests on TCRdb alone, since no DNA is present to check it. This CDR3 contains 17 residues. Per the germline V gene, CDR1 is ENHRY and CDR2 is SYGVKD.

The chain joins TRBV20-1 to TRBJ2-3; TCRdb reports TRBD1, a call that lacks DNA to check it against. Germline CDR1 and CDR2: DFQATT and SNEGSKA (reference sequence). The CDR3 runs to 15 residues. The CDR3 protein is CSARARSVRDGAQYF.